The rows below give T cell receptor beta chains drawn from one sample of a study of identical twins. MiXCR, run by TCRdb on the 5' RACE reads, gives a single entry per CDR3 protein. The sample records 650,000 to 750,000 distinct CDR3 sequences, 21% being singletons. The data were also submitted as part of a second study, on T cells expressing NK-cell markers.

The sequenced material came from PBMCs. All receptors come from a woman between 18 and 30 years old in good health. Both conserved end residues are part of each CDR3. D genes are given only for firm matches. A row's size may be missing; if present it is once, few, many or a size class.

V: TRBV7-8
size: many
J: TRBJ2-2
D: TRBD1
DNA: TGTGCCAGCAGCCTCCGGGACAGGGATATGTCCGGGGAGCTGTTTTTT
CDR3: CASSLRDRDMSGELFF

V: TRBV7-2
size: NA
J: TRBJ2-1
D: TRBD2
DNA: TGTGCCAGCAGCCCCACGGTTGGGACTAGCTACAATGAGCAGTTCTTC
CDR3: CASSPTVGTSYNEQFF

V: TRBV12-3/TRBV12-4
size: NA
J: TRBJ2-1
D: NA
DNA: TGTGCCAGCAGTGCCGCCCCCACAGTCAATGAGCAGTTCTTC
CDR3: CASSAAPTVNEQFF

V: TRBV7-3
size: NA
J: TRBJ2-1
D: NA
DNA: TGTGCCAGCAGCTTAAGAGGTCTGAAGGAGCAGTTCTTC
CDR3: CASSLRGLKEQFF

V: TRBV6-1
size: few
J: TRBJ2-3
D: NA
DNA: TGTGCCAGCAGACCCCCCAGAGATAGCACAGATACGCAGTATTTT
CDR3: CASRPPRDSTDTQYF

V: TRBV20-1
size: NA
J: TRBJ1-1
D: NA
DNA: TGCAGTGCTACTGACCAGGCCGAAGCTTTCTTT
CDR3: CSATDQAEAFF

V: TRBV12-3/TRBV12-4
size: few
J: TRBJ2-1
D: TRBD1
DNA: TGTGCCAGCAGTGCCCAGGGACAGTCATACAATGAGCAGTTCTTC
CDR3: CASSAQGQSYNEQFF

V: TRBV20-1
size: NA
J: TRBJ1-2
D: NA
DNA: TGCAGTGCTAGAGATTCTGGCGACTATGGCTACACCTTC
CDR3: CSARDSGDYGYTF

V: TRBV6-2/TRBV6-3
size: NA
J: TRBJ2-7
D: TRBD2
DNA: TGTGCCAGCAGTAGGACTAGCGGGAGAAACGAGCAGTACTTC
CDR3: CASSRTSGRNEQYF

V: TRBV20-1
size: NA
J: TRBJ2-1
D: NA
DNA: TGCAGTGCCCTCCTCCAGGGTTTCTACAATGAGCAGTTCTTC
CDR3: CSALLQGFYNEQFF

V: TRBV20-1
size: NA
J: TRBJ1-1
D: TRBD1
DNA: TGCAGTGCTAGTCCAGGGGGGATAGGCACTGAAGCTTTCTTT
CDR3: CSASPGGIGTEAFF

V: TRBV5-1
size: NA
J: TRBJ1-1
D: NA
DNA: TGCGCCAGCAGCACAGCCGTGAACACTGAAGCTTTCTTT
CDR3: CASSTAVNTEAFF

V: TRBV20-1
size: few
J: TRBJ1-5
D: TRBD1
DNA: TGCAGTGCTAGATCCACAGGGACAGGGTCCAAGCCCCAGCATTTT
CDR3: CSARSTGTGSKPQHF

V: TRBV2
size: NA
J: TRBJ2-7
D: NA
DNA: TGTGCCAGCAAAGCGGCCGAGCAGTACTTC
CDR3: CASKAAEQYF

V: TRBV7-2
size: few
J: TRBJ2-3
D: TRBD2
DNA: TGTGCCAGCAGCAATGAGCGGGGAGCAGATACGCAGTATTTT
CDR3: CASSNERGADTQYF

V: TRBV21-1
size: many
J: TRBJ1-2
D: NA
DNA: TGTGCCAGCAGCAAACCCCCGAATCATGGCTACACCTTC
CDR3: CASSKPPNHGYTF

V: TRBV9
size: NA
J: TRBJ2-1
D: TRBD2
DNA: TGTGCCAGCAGTGGTCAGGCCAGCGGGAGCTCCTACAATGAGCAGTTCTTC
CDR3: CASSGQASGSSYNEQFF

V: TRBV7-2
size: many
J: TRBJ1-2
D: NA
DNA: TGTGCCAGCAGCTTAGGGGCAGGGAGGTATGGCTACACCTTC
CDR3: CASSLGAGRYGYTF

V: TRBV29-1
size: NA
J: TRBJ2-1
D: NA
DNA: TGCAGCGTTGTGGGCGCGTGGACCTACAATGAGCAGTTCTTC
CDR3: CSVVGAWTYNEQFF

V: TRBV20-1
size: many
J: TRBJ2-1
D: TRBD2
DNA: TGCAGTGCCCAGGGACTAGCGGGTAATGAGCAGTTCTTC
CDR3: CSAQGLAGNEQFF

V: TRBV6-2/TRBV6-3
size: NA
J: TRBJ2-1
D: NA
DNA: TGTGCCAGCAGTTATTGGCAGTCCCATGAGCAGTTCTTC
CDR3: CASSYWQSHEQFF

V: TRBV7-2
size: many
J: TRBJ2-7
D: NA
DNA: TGCGCCAGCAGCCTCGCCCACGAGCAGTACTTC
CDR3: CASSLAHEQYF

V: TRBV10-3
size: NA
J: TRBJ1-5
D: NA
DNA: TGTGCCATCAGTGAAGAAAGGGTTGGCAATCAGCCCCAGCATTTT
CDR3: CAISEERVGNQPQHF

V: TRBV4-1
size: NA
J: TRBJ2-5
D: NA
DNA: TGCGCCAGCAGCCAAGATGGGCGGAGAGAGACCCAGTACTTC
CDR3: CASSQDGRRETQYF

V: TRBV20-1
size: NA
J: TRBJ2-5
D: NA
DNA: TGCAGTGCTGCCCCTCGAGGGCCTGAGACCCAGTACTTC
CDR3: CSAAPRGPETQYF

V: TRBV20-1
size: NA
J: TRBJ1-4
D: NA
DNA: TGCAGTGCTAGTACAGGACCGAGGGAAAAACTGTTTTTT
CDR3: CSASTGPREKLFF

V: TRBV6-1
size: few
J: TRBJ2-1
D: NA
DNA: TGTGCCAGCAGTGAACCAGTGGGTAAAGGCAATGAGCAGTTCTTC
CDR3: CASSEPVGKGNEQFF

V: TRBV7-2
size: NA
J: TRBJ2-7
D: TRBD1
DNA: TGTGCCAGCACCCTAGGGACAGGCCTTACCTACGAGCAGTACTTC
CDR3: CASTLGTGLTYEQYF

V: TRBV7-9
size: NA
J: TRBJ2-1
D: NA
DNA: TGTGCCAGCAGCTCCCGACTCGGTGAGCAGTTCTTC
CDR3: CASSSRLGEQFF

V: TRBV24-1
size: NA
J: TRBJ2-3
D: TRBD1
DNA: TGTGCCACCAGTTCCCGGACAGGGGATACAGATACGCAGTATTTT
CDR3: CATSSRTGDTDTQYF

V: TRBV20-1
size: few
J: TRBJ2-1
D: NA
DNA: TGCAGTGCTAGAGACCTTAGCGGAAATGAGCAGTTCTTC
CDR3: CSARDLSGNEQFF

V: TRBV3-1
size: few
J: TRBJ2-5
D: NA
DNA: TGTGCCAGCAGCCATGTCCCGAGGGCCCAAGAGACCCAGTACTTC
CDR3: CASSHVPRAQETQYF

V: TRBV12-3/TRBV12-4
size: many
J: TRBJ2-1
D: NA
DNA: TGTGCCAGCAGTTTAGACGGATACTCCTACAATGAGCAGTTCTTC
CDR3: CASSLDGYSYNEQFF

V: TRBV27
size: NA
J: TRBJ2-1
D: TRBD2
DNA: TGTGCCAGCAGGAGCGGGACTCAATACAATGAGCAGTTCTTC
CDR3: CASRSGTQYNEQFF

V: TRBV10-1
size: many
J: TRBJ2-3
D: TRBD2
DNA: TGCGCCAGCACCCCGGGACTAGCGGGGGCCCTAATAAGCACAGATACGCAGTATTTT
CDR3: CASTPGLAGALISTDTQYF

V: TRBV20-1
size: NA
J: TRBJ2-7
D: TRBD2
DNA: TGCAGTGCCTGGGGGGGGAGGTCGGACGAGCAGTACTTC
CDR3: CSAWGGRSDEQYF

V: TRBV6-1
size: few
J: TRBJ2-1
D: TRBD2
DNA: TGTGCCAGCAGTACCAAACTAGCGGAGAACTACAATGAGCAGTTCTTC
CDR3: CASSTKLAENYNEQFF

V: TRBV6-5
size: few
J: TRBJ2-1
D: TRBD2
DNA: TGTGCCAGCAGTTACGGAGGACTAGCGGGGGGCTCCTACAATGAGCAGTTCTTC
CDR3: CASSYGGLAGGSYNEQFF

V: TRBV12-3/TRBV12-4
size: NA
J: TRBJ1-3
D: NA
DNA: TGTGCCAGCAGCGGGTCCGGGGAGGGAAACACCATATATTTT
CDR3: CASSGSGEGNTIYF

V: TRBV12-3/TRBV12-4
size: many
J: TRBJ2-3
D: NA
DNA: TGTGCCAGCACCCGCACAGATACGCAGTATTTT
CDR3: CASTRTDTQYF

V: TRBV12-3/TRBV12-4
size: many
J: TRBJ1-5
D: NA
DNA: TGTGCCAGCAGCTTATTCCAGGGTAGTCAGCCCCAGCATTTT
CDR3: CASSLFQGSQPQHF

V: TRBV29-1
size: many
J: TRBJ2-1
D: NA
DNA: TGCAGCGTTGGAGACAATGAGCAGTTCTTC
CDR3: CSVGDNEQFF

V: TRBV10-2
size: NA
J: TRBJ1-2
D: NA
DNA: TGCGCCAGCAGACTTTCCGGGACATATGGCTACACCTTC
CDR3: CASRLSGTYGYTF